The 32 T cell receptor beta chains below come from one sample, sequenced in a study of T-cell reconstitution after alpha-beta-depleted transplantation in children. Unique molecular identifiers were used in preparing the TCRbeta library. TCRdb reprocessed the PCR reads via MiXCR and lists one record per CDR3 protein. The sample yields around 450,000 distinct CDR3 sequences, roughly a tenth seen once. This material consisted of PBMCs, taken before TCRalphabeta/CD19-depleted stem cell transplant. The receptors derive from a child between 2 and 9 years old with inherited bone marrow failure, due to receive a stem cell transplant.

The rearrangement uses TRBV4-1 and TRBJ2-2; D ambiguous. CDR3 size: 16 residues. The V and J ends lost 2 bases and 2 bases respectively, with 12 bases between them. The V gene's germline CDR1 is MGHRA and CDR2 YSYEKL. This CDR3 reads CASSQLGLVNTGELFF. In nucleotides, the CDR3 is TGCGCCAGCAGCCAATTAGGGCTTGTCAACACCGGGGAGCTGTTTTTT.

This clonotype was seen ten or more times. The rearrangement joins TRBV25-1 to TRBJ1-2; D call uncertain. CDR1 is MGHDK, CDR2 SYGVNS, per germline. CDR3 length: 10 amino acids. The ends were cut back, 3 bases at V and 7 bases at J, with 3 bases in the middle. The CDR3 sequence: CASSDPGYTF. For the CDR3, the DNA is TGTGCCAGCAGTGACCCTGGCTACACCTTC.

This chain connects TRBV29-1 to TRBJ1-2; D not certain. This CDR3 has 14 amino acids. Per the germline V gene, CDR1 is SQVTM and CDR2 is ANQGSEA. The V gene lost 0 bases and the J gene lost 1 base, with 9 bases spanning the gap. CDR3 nucleotide sequence: TGCAGCGTTGAAGATCTTACTTTTAACTATGGCTACACCTTC. It yields the protein CSVEDLTFNYGYTF.

In its sample, this clonotype was seen a few times. The chain employs TRBV3-1 and TRBJ2-3; 8 positions agree with TRBD2. This CDR3 comprises 15 residues. Germline CDR1 is LGHDT and CDR2 is YNNKEL (reference sequence). The V and J ends lost 3 bases and 2 bases, in that order; junction bases with no gene match: 4. This chain's CDR3 is CASSQLGLDTDTQYF. The CDR3 DNA is TGTGCCAGCAGCCAGCTGGGACTAGACACAGATACGCAGTATTTT.

Concerning this clonotype itself: A read error may be the cause here, since a much bigger clone is one base away. The chain joins TRBV20-1 to TRBJ2-7, with D tentatively TRBD1 (6 bases). Germline assignment: CDR1 DFQATT and CDR2 SNEGSKA (reference sequence). CDR3 length: 13 amino acids. The CDR3 sequence: CRGEEDRTCEQYF. CDR3 nucleotides: TGCAGGGGTGAAGAGGACAGAACCTGCGAGCAGTACTTC.

This clonotype was recorded at least ten times. The rearrangement links TRBV27 to TRBJ2-1; the D call may be TRBD1 or TRBD2 (5 bases each). The CDR3 runs 13 residues. Germline CDR1 and CDR2: MNHEY and SMNVEV (reference sequence). V lost 4 bases and J lost 8, with 12 bases in between. This CDR3 reads CASSSGTRHEQFF. CDR3 bases: TGTGCCAGCAGTTCTGGGACCCGGCATGAGCAGTTCTTC.

This clonotype was seen at least ten times. The gene calls are TRBV5-8 and TRBJ1-5; a weak D match, TRBD1 (5 bases). V was trimmed by 4 bases and J by 3 bases, leaving 14 bases between them. There are 15 residues in the CDR3. Germline CDR1 is SGHTS and CDR2 is YDEGEE. This CDR3 is CASSPGDSLNQPQHF. In DNA, the CDR3 is TGTGCCAGCAGCCCAGGCGACAGTCTCAATCAGCCCCAGCATTTT.

This clonotype has a count of ten or more. The chain couples TRBV20-1 to TRBJ2-5; 14 bases align to TRBD2. The CDR3 extends over 16 amino acids. The germline V gene encodes CDR1 DFQATT and CDR2 SNEGSKA (reference sequence). With V trimmed by 0 bases and J by 4 bases, 4 bases remained unmatched. CDR3 DNA: TGCAGTGCTAGAGACACCGGGACTAGCGGGAGAGAGACCCAGTACTTC. This codes for CSARDTGTSGRETQYF.

The sample holds many counts of this clonotype. This chain joins TRBV29-1 and TRBJ2-5; TRBD2 matches 11 bases. This CDR3 is built from 14 residues. The germline CDR1 and CDR2 sequences are SQVTM and ANQGSEA. Trimming cost V 7 bases and J 0 bases; bases outside gene matches: 4. The CDR3 loop reads CSAPSGGYQETQYF. CDR3 in DNA: TGCAGCGCCCCTAGCGGGGGGTACCAAGAGACCCAGTACTTC.

This clonotype came up a few times. DNA for the CDR3: TGTGCCAGCAGCTCAAACAGGGCCCCCAAAAACATTCAGTACTTC. Translation: CASSSNRAPKNIQYF. The chain links TRBV7-9 to TRBJ2-4; D may be TRBD1 (6 bases). The germline V gene encodes CDR1 SEHNR and CDR2 FQNEAQ (reference sequence). Trimming pared 4 bases from V and 2 bases from J, leaving 12 bases between. The CDR3 runs 15 residues.

This clonotype was observed a few times. This chain joins TRBV7-8 and TRBJ1-5, with a tentative D call TRBD1 (5 bases). Germline CDR1 and CDR2: SGHVS and FQNEAQ. V lost 6 bases, J lost 7 bases, and 13 bases lay in between. There are 13 residues in the CDR3. CDR3 bases: TGTGCCAGCAGGGAGGGGTTTGGCCAGCCCCAGCATTTT. It is translated as CASREGFGQPQHF.

Ten or more counts support this clonotype. The chain is built from TRBV4-3 and TRBJ2-1, with D possibly matching TRBD2 (5 bases). The CDR3 runs 14 residues. Trimming stripped 1 base from V and 9 bases from J, with 13 bases between. The V gene's germline CDR1 is LGHNA and CDR2 YSLEER. CDR3 DNA sequence: TGCGCCAGCAGCCAAGTGGGCCTAGCCAGTGAGCAGTTCTTC. This sequence encodes CASSQVGLASEQFF.

This clonotype was recorded at least ten times. This chain connects TRBV10-3 to TRBJ2-7; the D gene is possibly TRBD1 (6 bases). V lost 10 bases and J 6 bases, leaving 19 bases between the germline ends. The CDR3 has 13 residues. Germline V gene sequence: CDR1 ENHRY, CDR2 SYGVKD. CDR3 amino acids: CASHGQTEGEQYF. DNA of the CDR3: TGTGCCAGTCACGGACAGACGGAAGGCGAGCAGTACTTC.

The chain is built from TRBV29-1 and TRBJ2-1; no definite D call. The length of the CDR3 is 14 residues. With 7 bases removed from V and 1 base from J, the gap between germline ends came to 14 bases. The germline V gene encodes CDR1 SQVTM and CDR2 ANQGSEA. The chain's CDR3 is CSACPQWSYNEQFF. The DNA for the CDR3 is TGCAGCGCCTGCCCACAGTGGTCCTACAATGAGCAGTTCTTC.

This clonotype was detected a few times. The gene calls are TRBV28 and TRBJ1-2; D is unclear. The CDR3 runs to 13 residues. V shed 2 bases and J shed 4 bases, with 8 bases lying between them. Germline CDR1 MDHEN, CDR2 SYDVKM. This chain's CDR3 is CASSLPQSYGYTF. CDR3 DNA sequence: TGTGCCAGCAGTTTACCCCAGAGCTATGGCTACACCTTC.

This clonotype was found a few times. This chain links TRBV4-1 with TRBJ1-5, with D uncertain. CDR3 length: 14 amino acids. CDR1 and CDR2 (germline): MGHRA, YSYEKL. V lost 3 bases and J lost 2, with 8 bases in between. CDR3 bases: TGCGCCAGCAGCCATAACTTGGGCAATCAGCCCCAGCATTTT. Encoded protein: CASSHNLGNQPQHF.

This clonotype was detected many times. This chain joins TRBV7-9 and TRBJ2-1; 8 bases align to TRBD2. Trimming removed 5 bases from V and 15 bases from J; junction bases left unmatched: 24. This CDR3 contains 17 residues. The germline gives CDR1 SEHNR, CDR2 FQNEAQ (reference sequence). CDR3 in amino acids: CASSPHNGLGGRRWLFF. The CDR3, as DNA: TGTGCCAGCAGCCCGCACAATGGACTGGGCGGGAGGAGATGGCTGTTCTTC.

This clonotype occurred many times. The gene calls are TRBV7-2 and TRBJ2-1; 14 bases align to TRBD2. The CDR3 sequence is 18 residues long. V was clipped by 2 bases and J by 7 bases; unmatched bases: 10. Germline V lookup: CDR1 SGHTA, CDR2 FQGNSA. The CDR3 DNA sequence: TGTGCCAGCAGCTTATGGGGGACTAGCGGGAGCCCCTCTAATGAGCAGTTCTTC. It encodes CASSLWGTSGSPSNEQFF.

This clonotype was counted at least ten times. The rearrangement uses TRBV29-1 and TRBJ1-2; a possible D gene is TRBD1 (5 bases). The CDR3 has 13 amino acids. Trimming took 1 base from V and 3 from J, leaving 9 bases between them. Germline loops: CDR1 SQVTM, CDR2 ANQGSEA. In DNA, the CDR3 is TGCAGCGTTGAAGGCAGGGCGGACTATGGCTACACCTTC. It encodes CSVEGRADYGYTF. The variable domain in full, completed from reference TRBV29-1 and TRBJ1-2, reads SAVISQKPSRDICQRGTSLTIQCQVDSQVTMMFWYRQQPGQSLTLIATANQGSEATYESGFVIDKFPISRPNLTFSTLTVSNMSPEDSSIYLCSVEGRADYGYTFGSGTRLTVV.

This clonotype was picked up many times. V is TRBV5-1 and J is TRBJ2-7, with D possibly called TRBD1 or TRBD2 (6 bases each). CDR1 is SGHRS and CDR2 is YFSETQ in the germline V gene. V was shortened by 0 bases and J by 3 bases, with 13 bases between the two germline ends. The CDR3 runs 15 residues. The CDR3: CASSLVLGGNYEQYF. CDR3 bases: TGCGCCAGCAGCTTGGTTCTGGGGGGCAACTACGAGCAGTACTTC.

This clonotype was detected many times. This chain's CDR3 is CASSLVRWGDTQYF. CDR3 sequence (DNA): TGTGCCAGCAGCTTGGTGCGGTGGGGGGATACGCAGTATTTT. The V gene is TRBV5-4, the J gene TRBJ2-3, with D perhaps matching TRBD1 or TRBD2 (5 bases each). The CDR3 loop spans 14 amino acids. Trimming took off 0 bases at V and 6 bases at J, with 11 bases between the two ends. Germline V lookup: CDR1 SGHNT, CDR2 YYREEE (reference sequence).

This clonotype was recorded many times. The J gene is TRBJ1-2, the V gene TRBV4-3; no clear D gene. Germline V gene sequence: CDR1 LGHNA, CDR2 YSLEER. V was clipped by 0 bases and J by 5 bases, with 10 bases between them. The length of the CDR3 is 14 residues. CDR3 in DNA: TGCGCCAGCAGCCAAGATCTATTCGGATATGGCTACACCTTC. Translation gives CASSQDLFGYGYTF.

About this clonotype itself: This may be a read error: a much more frequent sequence differs by one nucleotide. Written as DNA, the CDR3 is TGTGCCAGCAGTTCCCCGAGCGGGGCCAGCACCGGGGAGCTGTTTTTT. It yields the protein CASSSPSGASTGELFF. The chain has TRBV6-2 or TRBV6-3 and TRBJ2-2, with 7 positions matching TRBD2. This CDR3 spans 16 amino acids. Looked up from germline, CDR1 is MNHEY and CDR2 is SVGEGT. The ends lost 4 bases at V and 4 bases at J; junction bases unmatched: 9.

This clonotype was counted a few times. The gene calls are TRBV23-1 and TRBJ2-5; 8 positions agree with TRBD2. TRBV23-1 is sorted into the ORF group, with uncertain function. The CDR3 extends over 16 amino acids. V lost 0 bases to trimming and J lost 5 bases; unmatched junction nucleotides: 8. This CDR3 is CASSQSPAGDTETQYF. In nucleotides, the CDR3 is TGCGCCAGCAGTCAATCTCCAGCGGGAGATACGGAGACCCAGTACTTC.

This clonotype has only a few counts. The CDR3 bases are TGTGCCAGCTCACCTGCCTTGGCGGAGTACAATGAGCAGTTCTTC. This encodes CASSPALAEYNEQFF. The chain uses TRBV18 and TRBJ2-1; D is uncertain. Germline V lookup: CDR1 KGHSH, CDR2 LQKENI. CDR3 length: 15 residues. V dropped 3 bases and J dropped 4 bases, with 13 bases sitting between them.

This clonotype came up many times. V gene TRBV6-5 combines with J gene TRBJ2-1; tentative D call: TRBD1 (5 bases). This CDR3 has 16 amino acids. Trimming removed 0 bases from V and 1 base from J, with 10 bases in between. CDR1 is MNHEY, CDR2 SVGAGI, per germline. CDR3: CASSYSGPGSYNEQFF. The CDR3 nucleotides read TGTGCCAGCAGTTACTCGGGGCCGGGTTCCTACAATGAGCAGTTCTTC.

This clonotype was found many times. V usage is TRBV11-2 and J usage is TRBJ2-3, with 11 bases lining up with TRBD2. The CDR3 runs to 15 residues. Germline V gene lookup returns CDR1 SGHAT and CDR2 FQNNGV. V dropped 5 bases and J dropped 5; count of bases not matched to a gene: 6. CDR3 loop: CASSALAGGEDTQYF. Here the CDR3 DNA reads TGTGCCAGCAGCGCCTTAGCGGGAGGGGAAGATACGCAGTATTTT.

This clonotype has ten or more counts. This chain joins TRBV12-3 or TRBV12-4 and TRBJ2-5; 8 positions agree with TRBD1. The ends lost 1 base at V and 1 base at J; junction bases unmatched: 8. The CDR3 is 17 amino acids. The CDR3 sequence is CASSLGAGGTVQETQYF. In nucleotides, the CDR3 is TGTGCCAGCAGTTTAGGGGCAGGGGGCACGGTCCAAGAGACCCAGTACTTC.

The rearrangement uses TRBV28 and TRBJ2-2; 11 bases are shared with TRBD1. The CDR3 loop spans 16 amino acids. CDR1 is MDHEN and CDR2 is SYDVKM in the germline V gene. V dropped 6 bases and J dropped 4; count of bases not matched to a gene: 7. For the CDR3, the DNA is TGTGCCAGCAGACAAACCGGGACAGGGGGCACCGGGGAGCTGTTTTTT. This encodes CASRQTGTGGTGELFF.

The count of this clonotype is one. The chain employs TRBV10-3 and TRBJ2-5, with D perhaps matching TRBD2 (5 bases). This CDR3 spans 15 amino acids. V dropped 0 bases and J dropped 5 bases, with 13 bases sitting between them. Germline V CDR1 and CDR2: ENHRY, SYGVKD. In nucleotides, the CDR3 is TGTGCCATCAGTGAGTCTGGACTCCCGGCGGAGACCCAGTACTTC. Its translation is CAISESGLPAETQYF.

This clonotype was seen many times. The genes are TRBV7-2 and TRBJ2-7; possibly TRBD1 or TRBD2 for D (5 bases each). V was cut by 6 bases and J by 2 bases, with 14 bases left in between. Per germline, CDR1 SGHTA and CDR2 FQGNSA. The CDR3 is made up of 14 amino acids. CDR3 amino acids: CASRVRGTPYEQYF. The CDR3 nucleotides are TGTGCCAGCAGAGTCCGAGGGACCCCCTACGAGCAGTACTTC.

This clonotype was counted at least ten times. The V call is TRBV6-5, the J call TRBJ2-7; a weak D match, TRBD1 (5 bases). CDR3 length: 14 residues. CDR1 is MNHEY, CDR2 SVGAGI, per germline. Trimming cost V 2 bases and J 2 bases, with 10 bases left between them. The CDR3 here is CASSYDPGPYEQYF. CDR3 DNA: TGTGCCAGCAGTTACGACCCAGGGCCCTACGAGCAGTACTTC.